The rows below give T cell receptor beta chains drawn from one sample of a study of human T cells and chemical hapten exposure. TCRdb reprocessed the RACE reads via MiXCR and lists one record per CDR3 protein. Altogether under 300,000 distinct CDR3 sequences are present, over 8% being singletons, with the ten largest covering 2% to 2.5%. The sequenced sample was whole blood, obtained in connection with sensitization to the hapten diphenylcyclopropenone (DPC). These receptors were collected from a woman between 40 and 50 years old with alopecia areata. Some clones in this sample may be carry-over from other donors' samples. Each CDR3 is given with its conserved first and last residue. A D gene is named only where the DNA matches it firmly. Size tells how often a clone was seen (once, few, many) or the class of an expanded clone, and some rows leave it out.

V gene: TRBV3-1
J gene: TRBJ2-5
clone size: many
D gene: .
CDR3 protein: CASSLKGSQYF
CDR3 DNA: TGTGCCAGCAGCCTCAAGGGGTCCCAGTACTTC

V gene: TRBV7-8
J gene: TRBJ2-7
clone size: .
D gene: .
CDR3 protein: CASSHPLRGKLGAAFYEQYF
CDR3 DNA: TGTGCCAGCAGTCACCCCCTACGAGGTAAACTTGGCGCCGCCTTCTACGAGCAGTACTTC

V gene: TRBV3-1
J gene: TRBJ1-4
clone size: .
D gene: .
CDR3 protein: CASSQVLRGGNEKLFF
CDR3 DNA: TGTGCCAGCAGCCAAGTTCTCCGAGGAGGAAATGAAAAACTGTTTTTT

V gene: TRBV24-1
J gene: TRBJ2-5
clone size: .
D gene: TRBD1
CDR3 protein: CATSDGDSQETQYF
CDR3 DNA: TGTGCCACCAGTGATGGGGACAGCCAAGAGACCCAGTACTTC

V gene: TRBV6-5
J gene: TRBJ2-7
clone size: many
D gene: .
CDR3 protein: CASSYSDYNSYEQYF
CDR3 DNA: TGTGCCAGCAGTTATTCGGACTATAACTCCTACGAGCAGTACTTC

V gene: TRBV10-3
J gene: TRBJ2-1
clone size: many
D gene: .
CDR3 protein: CAISEASVDNEQFF
CDR3 DNA: TGTGCCATCAGTGAGGCTAGCGTCGACAATGAGCAGTTCTTC

V gene: TRBV7-9
J gene: TRBJ1-1
clone size: few
D gene: .
CDR3 protein: CASSPRGRAMNTEAFF
CDR3 DNA: TGTGCCAGCAGCCCCAGGGGCAGGGCTATGAACACTGAAGCTTTCTTT

V gene: TRBV7-9
J gene: TRBJ2-1
clone size: .
D gene: TRBD2
CDR3 protein: CASSFMREGGEQFF
CDR3 DNA: TGTGCCAGCAGCTTTATGCGGGAGGGGGGTGAGCAGTTCTTC

V gene: TRBV6-6
J gene: TRBJ2-7
clone size: few
D gene: .
CDR3 protein: CASVGTLPYEQYF
CDR3 DNA: TGTGCCAGCGTCGGGACGCTTCCCTACGAGCAGTACTTC

V gene: TRBV5-1
J gene: TRBJ1-6
clone size: few
D gene: .
CDR3 protein: CASRERTADSPLHF
CDR3 DNA: TGCGCCAGCAGGGAGAGGACCGCGGATTCACCCCTCCACTTT

V gene: TRBV10-3
J gene: TRBJ1-2
clone size: .
D gene: .
CDR3 protein: CASSGTATVGYGYTF
CDR3 DNA: TGTGCCTCCTCCGGGACGGCGACGGTCGGCTATGGCTACACCTTC

V gene: TRBV18
J gene: TRBJ1-5
clone size: .
D gene: .
CDR3 protein: CASSPMSARSSNQPQHF
CDR3 DNA: TGTGCCAGCTCACCAATGTCTGCAAGGAGTAGCAATCAGCCCCAGCATTTT

V gene: TRBV7-3
J gene: TRBJ2-3
clone size: few
D gene: TRBD2
CDR3 protein: CASSFTTGGRDTQYF
CDR3 DNA: TGTGCCAGCAGCTTTACGACGGGAGGGCGAGATACGCAGTATTTT

V gene: TRBV7-2
J gene: TRBJ2-5
clone size: few
D gene: .
CDR3 protein: CASSLEMGALGTQYF
CDR3 DNA: TGTGCCAGCAGCTTGGAAATGGGCGCCCTGGGAACCCAGTACTTC

V gene: TRBV6-5
J gene: TRBJ2-5
clone size: many
D gene: .
CDR3 protein: CASSKTGRALGETQYF
CDR3 DNA: TGTGCCAGCAGTAAAACGGGCCGGGCTTTGGGCGAGACCCAGTACTTC

V gene: TRBV6-2/TRBV6-3
J gene: TRBJ1-2
clone size: few
D gene: TRBD1
CDR3 protein: CASSSQGAGSGYTF
CDR3 DNA: TGTGCCAGCAGTTCACAGGGGGCTGGGAGCGGCTACACCTTC

V gene: TRBV7-2
J gene: TRBJ2-3
clone size: few
D gene: .
CDR3 protein: CASSPESDTQYF
CDR3 DNA: TGTGCCAGCAGCCCCGAGTCAGATACGCAGTATTTT

V gene: TRBV5-1
J gene: TRBJ2-5
clone size: .
D gene: .
CDR3 protein: CASSPPTETQYF
CDR3 DNA: TGCGCCAGCAGCCCCCCAACGGAGACCCAGTACTTC

V gene: TRBV27
J gene: TRBJ2-7
clone size: .
D gene: TRBD1
CDR3 protein: CASSLTGTGYSEQYF
CDR3 DNA: TGTGCCAGCAGTCTAACCGGGACAGGGTACAGCGAGCAGTACTTC

V gene: TRBV12-3/TRBV12-4
J gene: TRBJ2-7
clone size: few
D gene: TRBD1
CDR3 protein: CASSLAGGRNEQYF
CDR3 DNA: TGTGCCAGCAGTTTAGCAGGGGGCAGGAACGAGCAGTACTTC

V gene: TRBV28
J gene: TRBJ2-3
clone size: many
D gene: .
CDR3 protein: CASRTPAGTQYF
CDR3 DNA: TGTGCCAGCAGAACACCTGCGGGTACGCAGTATTTT

V gene: TRBV5-1
J gene: TRBJ2-2
clone size: few
D gene: TRBD2
CDR3 protein: CASSLPPSGANTGELFF
CDR3 DNA: TGCGCCAGCAGCTTGCCTCCTAGCGGGGCGAACACCGGGGAGCTGTTTTTT

V gene: TRBV24-1
J gene: TRBJ2-3
clone size: few
D gene: .
CDR3 protein: CATSEEFDTQYF
CDR3 DNA: TGTGCCACCAGTGAGGAGTTTGATACGCAGTATTTT

V gene: TRBV20-1
J gene: TRBJ2-5
clone size: few
D gene: TRBD2
CDR3 protein: CSADGLAGVGETQYF
CDR3 DNA: TGCAGTGCTGATGGACTAGCGGGAGTAGGAGAGACCCAGTACTTC

V gene: TRBV5-1
J gene: TRBJ2-7
clone size: .
D gene: .
CDR3 protein: CASSLNNAGDEQYF
CDR3 DNA: TGCGCCAGCAGCTTGAACAACGCCGGGGACGAGCAGTACTTC

V gene: TRBV5-1
J gene: TRBJ2-7
clone size: few
D gene: .
CDR3 protein: CASSSGGTPNYEQYF
CDR3 DNA: TGCGCCAGCAGCTCCGGCGGGACACCTAACTACGAGCAGTACTTC

V gene: TRBV29-1
J gene: TRBJ2-1
clone size: few
D gene: .
CDR3 protein: CSVVQQHMTQYNEQFF
CDR3 DNA: TGCAGCGTTGTACAGCAGCACATGACACAGTACAATGAGCAGTTCTTC

V gene: TRBV10-3
J gene: TRBJ1-3
clone size: .
D gene: .
CDR3 protein: CAIRSDSDGNTIYF
CDR3 DNA: TGTGCCATCAGGAGTGACAGTGATGGAAACACCATATATTTT

V gene: TRBV5-5
J gene: TRBJ2-4
clone size: .
D gene: .
CDR3 protein: CASSFGAGTHIQYF
CDR3 DNA: TGTGCCAGCAGCTTCGGGGCAGGGACGCACATTCAGTACTTC

V gene: TRBV6-2/TRBV6-3
J gene: TRBJ2-7
clone size: .
D gene: TRBD2
CDR3 protein: CASSYPRGRGPLAGASSYEQYF
CDR3 DNA: TGTGCCAGCAGCTACCCACGTGGGAGGGGGCCACTAGCGGGAGCCAGCTCCTACGAGCAGTACTTC

V gene: TRBV28
J gene: TRBJ2-3
clone size: .
D gene: .
CDR3 protein: CASSIPTDTQYF
CDR3 DNA: TGTGCCAGCAGTATTCCGACAGATACGCAGTATTTT

V gene: TRBV4-3
J gene: TRBJ2-1
clone size: .
D gene: .
CDR3 protein: CASSQEGPEPNNEQFF
CDR3 DNA: TGCGCCAGCAGCCAAGAGGGTCCAGAACCCAACAATGAGCAGTTCTTC

V gene: TRBV10-3
J gene: TRBJ1-2
clone size: .
D gene: .
CDR3 protein: CAISGSRAGANYGYTF
CDR3 DNA: TGTGCCATCAGTGGCTCACGCGCGGGAGCTAACTATGGCTACACCTTC

V gene: TRBV12-3/TRBV12-4
J gene: TRBJ2-4
clone size: .
D gene: .
CDR3 protein: CASSRRSGTKNIQYF
CDR3 DNA: TGTGCCAGCAGTCGACGTAGCGGAACCAAAAACATTCAGTACTTC

V gene: TRBV7-2
J gene: TRBJ1-2
clone size: .
D gene: .
CDR3 protein: CASSPHPGSHYGYTF
CDR3 DNA: TGTGCCAGCAGCCCCCACCCGGGGAGCCACTATGGCTACACCTTC

V gene: TRBV6-2/TRBV6-3
J gene: TRBJ2-6
clone size: .
D gene: TRBD1
CDR3 protein: CASSRTGRRSGANVLTF
CDR3 DNA: TGTGCCAGCAGCCGGACAGGGAGGAGGTCTGGGGCCAACGTCCTGACTTTC

V gene: TRBV6-5
J gene: TRBJ1-5
clone size: .
D gene: .
CDR3 protein: CASRERTSLSNQPQHF
CDR3 DNA: TGTGCCAGCAGGGAACGGACTTCCCTTAGCAATCAGCCCCAGCATTTT

V gene: TRBV6-5
J gene: TRBJ2-7
clone size: .
D gene: .
CDR3 protein: CASSTVAGLNYEQYF
CDR3 DNA: TGTGCCAGCAGCACTGTCGCGGGGCTGAACTACGAGCAGTACTTC

V gene: TRBV2
J gene: TRBJ2-5
clone size: .
D gene: TRBD1
CDR3 protein: CASHKQGAPETQYF
CDR3 DNA: TGTGCCAGCCATAAACAGGGGGCCCCAGAGACCCAGTACTTC

V gene: TRBV9
J gene: TRBJ1-1
clone size: .
D gene: .
CDR3 protein: CASSGSTAATEAFF
CDR3 DNA: TGTGCCAGCAGCGGAAGCACAGCGGCCACTGAAGCTTTCTTT

V gene: TRBV12-3/TRBV12-4
J gene: TRBJ2-5
clone size: few
D gene: TRBD2
CDR3 protein: CASSGDPISGETQYF
CDR3 DNA: TGTGCCAGCAGTGGGGATCCGATTAGCGGGGAGACCCAGTACTTC

V gene: TRBV6-5
J gene: TRBJ2-7
clone size: few
D gene: TRBD1
CDR3 protein: CASSPGDRSYEQYF
CDR3 DNA: TGTGCCAGCAGCCCGGGGGACAGGTCCTACGAGCAGTACTTC

V gene: TRBV6-5
J gene: TRBJ2-2
clone size: many
D gene: .
CDR3 protein: CASSRGGPRDGELFF
CDR3 DNA: TGTGCCAGCAGCAGAGGAGGGCCAAGGGACGGGGAGCTGTTTTTT

V gene: TRBV20-1
J gene: TRBJ2-3
clone size: many
D gene: TRBD1
CDR3 protein: CSASRTGGQDTQYF
CDR3 DNA: TGCAGTGCTAGCCGGACAGGGGGCCAAGATACGCAGTATTTT

V gene: TRBV7-2
J gene: TRBJ1-3
clone size: few
D gene: .
CDR3 protein: CASSPARPGNTIYF
CDR3 DNA: TGTGCCAGCAGCCCGGCCAGGCCTGGAAACACCATATATTTT

V gene: TRBV29-1
J gene: TRBJ2-7
clone size: few
D gene: .
CDR3 protein: CSVSEVEQYF
CDR3 DNA: TGCAGCGTTAGTGAGGTGGAGCAGTACTTC

V gene: TRBV9
J gene: TRBJ1-6
clone size: .
D gene: .
CDR3 protein: CASSVGVSSYNSPLHF
CDR3 DNA: TGTGCCAGCAGCGTAGGGGTGAGCTCCTATAATTCACCCCTCCACTTT